This is a list of T cell receptor beta chains from one sample in a study of beta chain features in type 1 diabetes. Assay: immunoSEQ multiplex PCR; the TCRdb copy retains only in-frame clones and omits some. The data show hundreds of thousands of clones, with over 12% seen just once and 0.035% to 0.045% held by the top ten. Sequencing was carried out using naive CD4+ T cells from blood. All receptors come from a man aged 18 to 30 with type 1 diabetes. Each CDR3 is given with its conserved first and last residue. Fields, in order: V gene, J gene, CDR3 protein.

TRBV28	TRBJ2-6	CASSPPGSGANVLTF
TRBV7-2	TRBJ2-2	CAPGQGSSGELFF
TRBV7-2	TRBJ2-1	CASSLMGGRVDEQFF
TRBV11-1	TRBJ2-1	CASSVRTSTSGGTRDEQFF
TRBV9	TRBJ2-2	CASSEGPGGRTGELFF
TRBV4-1	TRBJ2-6	CASSQDPRGLSGANVLTF
TRBV25-1	TRBJ2-1	CASSVMGWGNEQFF
TRBV5-1	TRBJ2-7	CASSRGTAGSEQYF
TRBV6-1	TRBJ1-2	CASREATNYGYTF
TRBV28	TRBJ2-7	CASSSGTGVANLLF
TRBV29-1	TRBJ1-1	CSVVNTEAFF
TRBV30	TRBJ2-2	CAWRPGQGITGELFF
TRBV5-1	TRBJ1-1	CASSRNKNTEAFF
TRBV5-1	TRBJ1-2	CASSLAPGGKGYTF
TRBV7-9	TRBJ1-2	CASSLGATGDGYTF
TRBV7-9	TRBJ1-1	CASSPQGAEAFF
TRBV5-1	TRBJ2-3	CASSFAGKDTQYF
TRBV7-2	TRBJ2-5	CASSLPGQETQYF